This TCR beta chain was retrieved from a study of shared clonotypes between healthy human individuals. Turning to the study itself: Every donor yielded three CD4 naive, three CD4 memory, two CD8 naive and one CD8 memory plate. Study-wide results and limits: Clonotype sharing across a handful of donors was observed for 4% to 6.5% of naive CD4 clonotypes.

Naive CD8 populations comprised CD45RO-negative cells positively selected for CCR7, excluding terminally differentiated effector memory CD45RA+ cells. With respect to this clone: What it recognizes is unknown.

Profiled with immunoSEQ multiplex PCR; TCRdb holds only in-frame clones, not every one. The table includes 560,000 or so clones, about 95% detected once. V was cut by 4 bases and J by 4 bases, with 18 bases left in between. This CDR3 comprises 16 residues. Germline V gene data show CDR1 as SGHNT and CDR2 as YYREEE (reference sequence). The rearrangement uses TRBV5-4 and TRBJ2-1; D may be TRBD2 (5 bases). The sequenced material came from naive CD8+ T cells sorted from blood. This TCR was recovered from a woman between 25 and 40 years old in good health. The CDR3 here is CASSQDWNNIYNEQFF. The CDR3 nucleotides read TGTGCCAGCAGCCAGGACTGGAATAATATTTACAATGAGCAGTTCTTC.